This is a list of T cell receptor beta chains from one sample in a study of blood T cells in healthy people across ages. From the 5' RACE reads, TCRdb called clonotypes with MiXCR, one entry per CDR3 protein. The sample has around 1,000,000 distinct CDR3 sequences; around 25% are singletons. These data are also associated with another study on T cells of mothers and their children.

Source material: blood. These receptors all come from a girl aged 2 to 10 in good health. The CDR3 runs from the conserved cysteine through the conserved F or W. D genes are given only for firm matches. Size tells how often a clone was seen (once, few, many) or the class of an expanded clone, and some rows leave it out.

d_call: NA; v_call: TRBV10-1; clone_size: NA; j_call: TRBJ2-7; cdr3_nt: TGCGCCAGCAGTGATTCTACCTACGAGCAGTACTTC; cdr3_aa: CASSDSTYEQYF
d_call: TRBD2; v_call: TRBV13; clone_size: NA; j_call: TRBJ2-1; cdr3_nt: TGTGCTAGCCATGAGCGGGAGGTTCGGAATGAGCAGTTCTTC; cdr3_aa: CASHEREVRNEQFF
d_call: NA; v_call: TRBV6-2/TRBV6-3; clone_size: NA; j_call: TRBJ2-6; cdr3_nt: TGTGCCAGCAGTTTCCTCACAGCCTCTGGGGCCAACGTCCTGACTTTC; cdr3_aa: CASSFLTASGANVLTF
d_call: TRBD1; v_call: TRBV11-2; clone_size: NA; j_call: TRBJ2-5; cdr3_nt: TGTGCCAGCAGCATACAGGGGACCCGCCCTAAGGAGACCCAGTACTTC; cdr3_aa: CASSIQGTRPKETQYF
d_call: TRBD2; v_call: TRBV20-1; clone_size: NA; j_call: TRBJ2-7; cdr3_nt: TGCAGTGCTGTAACCGGGACTAGCGGCCTCTACGAGCAGTACTTC; cdr3_aa: CSAVTGTSGLYEQYF
d_call: NA; v_call: TRBV5-6; clone_size: NA; j_call: TRBJ2-1; cdr3_nt: TGTGCCAGCAGCTCACATTATACCTCCTACAATGAGCAGTTCTTC; cdr3_aa: CASSSHYTSYNEQFF
d_call: NA; v_call: TRBV27; clone_size: NA; j_call: TRBJ1-6; cdr3_nt: TGTGCCAGCAGTTCCAGGAGGAATTCACCCCTCCACTTT; cdr3_aa: CASSSRRNSPLHF
d_call: NA; v_call: TRBV4-1; clone_size: few; j_call: TRBJ2-7; cdr3_nt: TGCGCCAGCAGCCAAGAGGGAGACAGAGGGGGCGAGCAGTACTTC; cdr3_aa: CASSQEGDRGGEQYF
d_call: TRBD2; v_call: TRBV4-2; clone_size: few; j_call: TRBJ2-3; cdr3_nt: TGTGCCTGCAGCCAAGATGGTAGCGGGGATACAGATACGCAGTATTTT; cdr3_aa: CACSQDGSGDTDTQYF
d_call: NA; v_call: TRBV7-9; clone_size: NA; j_call: TRBJ1-1; cdr3_nt: TGTGCCAGCAGCTTGGGGGGACTCGCTAATGAAGCTTTCTTT; cdr3_aa: CASSLGGLANEAFF
d_call: TRBD2; v_call: TRBV4-2; clone_size: many; j_call: TRBJ2-5; cdr3_nt: TGTGCCAGCAGCCAAGAGCGGGAGGGCCCTGAGACCCAGTACTTC; cdr3_aa: CASSQEREGPETQYF
d_call: NA; v_call: TRBV13; clone_size: few; j_call: TRBJ2-1; cdr3_nt: TGTGCCAGCAGCTCCGGAGGCGGACGGTTCTTC; cdr3_aa: CASSSGGGRFF
d_call: NA; v_call: TRBV2; clone_size: NA; j_call: TRBJ2-1; cdr3_nt: TGTGCCAGCAAGAATGGGGAGAAAAATGAGCAGTTCTTC; cdr3_aa: CASKNGEKNEQFF
d_call: NA; v_call: TRBV10-3; clone_size: NA; j_call: TRBJ2-6; cdr3_nt: TGTGCCATCAGGGCAGCACCCTCTGGGGCCAACGTCCTGACTTTC; cdr3_aa: CAIRAAPSGANVLTF
d_call: NA; v_call: TRBV12-3/TRBV12-4; clone_size: NA; j_call: TRBJ1-2; cdr3_nt: TGTGCCAGCAGTTTAAGATCCAGGTTCTATGGCTACACCTTC; cdr3_aa: CASSLRSRFYGYTF
d_call: TRBD1; v_call: TRBV6-5; clone_size: many; j_call: TRBJ1-2; cdr3_nt: TGTGCCAGCAGCCTCGGACAGGGAGGCTATGGCTACACCTTC; cdr3_aa: CASSLGQGGYGYTF
d_call: NA; v_call: TRBV6-5; clone_size: few; j_call: TRBJ1-2; cdr3_nt: TGTGCCAGCAGTTACTCGGCCCACCCCTCAGGGGAGGGGGACTATGGCCACACCTTC; cdr3_aa: CASSYSAHPSGEGDYGHTF
d_call: NA; v_call: TRBV7-6; clone_size: NA; j_call: TRBJ1-2; cdr3_nt: TGTGCCAGCAGCTTATATGGGGCTAATGGCTACACCTTC; cdr3_aa: CASSLYGANGYTF
d_call: NA; v_call: TRBV9; clone_size: few; j_call: TRBJ2-1; cdr3_nt: TGTGCCAGCAGCGTGGAAGGGGTGTCCTACAATGAGCAGTTCTTC; cdr3_aa: CASSVEGVSYNEQFF
d_call: NA; v_call: TRBV12-3/TRBV12-4; clone_size: few; j_call: TRBJ2-6; cdr3_nt: TGTGCCAGCAGTGACACCTACTCTGGGGCCAACGTCCTGACTTTC; cdr3_aa: CASSDTYSGANVLTF
d_call: TRBD2; v_call: TRBV28; clone_size: NA; j_call: TRBJ2-3; cdr3_nt: TGTGCCAGCAGTCTCCCCCGTGCGGGAGGTACAGATACGCAGTATTTT; cdr3_aa: CASSLPRAGGTDTQYF
d_call: NA; v_call: TRBV5-1; clone_size: NA; j_call: TRBJ2-4; cdr3_nt: TGCGCCAGCAGAAGGACAGATGAAAACATTCAGTACTTC; cdr3_aa: CASRRTDENIQYF
d_call: NA; v_call: TRBV7-8; clone_size: NA; j_call: TRBJ2-5; cdr3_nt: TGTGCCAGCAGCTATATAGGGGAGACCCAGTACTTC; cdr3_aa: CASSYIGETQYF
d_call: TRBD1; v_call: TRBV4-1; clone_size: NA; j_call: TRBJ2-3; cdr3_nt: TGCGCCAGCAGCCTAGCCGGACAGGGCCCCGTCACAGATACGCAGTATTTT; cdr3_aa: CASSLAGQGPVTDTQYF
d_call: NA; v_call: TRBV10-3; clone_size: few; j_call: TRBJ2-1; cdr3_nt: TGTGCCATCAGTGAAGTGGGGAGCTCCTACAATGAGCAGTTCTTC; cdr3_aa: CAISEVGSSYNEQFF
d_call: NA; v_call: TRBV3-1; clone_size: NA; j_call: TRBJ2-1; cdr3_nt: TGTGCCAGCAGCCAAGTCCAACCGAATGTACGGCAGTTCTTC; cdr3_aa: CASSQVQPNVRQFF
d_call: NA; v_call: TRBV6-5; clone_size: NA; j_call: TRBJ1-6; cdr3_nt: TGTGCCAGTAAAGGGGATGGGTATTCACCCCTCCACTTT; cdr3_aa: CASKGDGYSPLHF
d_call: NA; v_call: TRBV6-1; clone_size: NA; j_call: TRBJ2-1; cdr3_nt: TGTGCCAGCAGTGATTCCTTAACTCACAATGAGCAGTTCTTC; cdr3_aa: CASSDSLTHNEQFF
d_call: NA; v_call: TRBV12-3/TRBV12-4; clone_size: NA; j_call: TRBJ2-5; cdr3_nt: TGTGCCAGCAGTTTTAGTCTTGGGAGCACGTTGGCACAAGAACAAGAGGCCCAGTACTTC; cdr3_aa: CASSFSLGSTLAQEQEAQYF
d_call: TRBD1; v_call: TRBV5-6; clone_size: NA; j_call: TRBJ1-5; cdr3_nt: TGTGCCAGCAGCTTGGGGACAGGGCCACAGCCCCAGCATTTT; cdr3_aa: CASSLGTGPQPQHF
d_call: TRBD2; v_call: TRBV4-2; clone_size: few; j_call: TRBJ2-5; cdr3_nt: TGTGCCAGCAGCCAACCGGGACTAGCGGAACAAGAGACCCAGTACTTC; cdr3_aa: CASSQPGLAEQETQYF
d_call: TRBD1; v_call: TRBV20-1; clone_size: few; j_call: TRBJ2-5; cdr3_nt: TGCAGTGCGGCCGCAGGGGGACGAGAGACCCAGTACTTC; cdr3_aa: CSAAAGGRETQYF
d_call: NA; v_call: TRBV7-8; clone_size: few; j_call: TRBJ2-1; cdr3_nt: TGTGCCAGCAACCAATTAGCCTACAATGAGCAGTTCTTC; cdr3_aa: CASNQLAYNEQFF
d_call: TRBD2; v_call: TRBV28; clone_size: once; j_call: TRBJ2-7; cdr3_nt: TGTGCCAGCAGTTTTTTTGCGGGAGGGTCCTACGAGCAGTACTTC; cdr3_aa: CASSFFAGGSYEQYF
d_call: TRBD2; v_call: TRBV14; clone_size: few; j_call: TRBJ2-5; cdr3_nt: TGTGCCAGCAGCCAAGACAGCAGGTTGGGACTAGCACGAGAGACCCAGTACTTC; cdr3_aa: CASSQDSRLGLARETQYF
d_call: TRBD2; v_call: TRBV7-3; clone_size: NA; j_call: TRBJ2-1; cdr3_nt: TGTGCCAGCAGCTTCATCCCGGGACTAGCGGACAATGAGCAGTTCTTC; cdr3_aa: CASSFIPGLADNEQFF
d_call: TRBD2; v_call: TRBV25-1; clone_size: NA; j_call: TRBJ2-5; cdr3_nt: TGTGCCAGCAGTGAAATGCGGGAGGGCAGGGAGGCCCAGTACTTC; cdr3_aa: CASSEMREGREAQYF
d_call: TRBD1; v_call: TRBV7-8; clone_size: NA; j_call: TRBJ2-6; cdr3_nt: TGTGCCAGCAGCCTGACAGGGATGCTCTCTGGGGCCAACGTCCTGACTTTC; cdr3_aa: CASSLTGMLSGANVLTF
d_call: NA; v_call: TRBV6-2/TRBV6-3; clone_size: NA; j_call: TRBJ1-1; cdr3_nt: TGTGCCAGCAGTTACTCGACCCGTCTATCCTTTAACACTGAAGCTTTCTTT; cdr3_aa: CASSYSTRLSFNTEAFF
d_call: NA; v_call: TRBV15; clone_size: few; j_call: TRBJ2-5; cdr3_nt: TGTGCCACCAGCAGACCCCTGGGGGACACCAAAGAGACCCAGTACTTC; cdr3_aa: CATSRPLGDTKETQYF
d_call: NA; v_call: TRBV10-3; clone_size: NA; j_call: TRBJ1-2; cdr3_nt: TGTGCCACCCTTGAGATGGGATCCTATGGCTACACCTTC; cdr3_aa: CATLEMGSYGYTF
d_call: TRBD1; v_call: TRBV7-3; clone_size: NA; j_call: TRBJ2-3; cdr3_nt: TGTGCCAGCAGCTTAACGTTAGGGACAGGCCTCACAGATACGCAGTATTTT; cdr3_aa: CASSLTLGTGLTDTQYF
d_call: TRBD1; v_call: TRBV28; clone_size: NA; j_call: TRBJ2-5; cdr3_nt: TGTGCCAGCAGACTGATACAGGGGGCATGGGAGACCCAGTACTTC; cdr3_aa: CASRLIQGAWETQYF
d_call: NA; v_call: TRBV2; clone_size: NA; j_call: TRBJ1-2; cdr3_nt: TGTGCCAGCAGTGAAGTTCCCGGGAGGGCCGATCTTTATGGCTACACCTTC; cdr3_aa: CASSEVPGRADLYGYTF
d_call: NA; v_call: TRBV7-8; clone_size: many; j_call: TRBJ2-7; cdr3_nt: TGTGCCAGCAGCTTAGGGTCGAACTACGAGCAGTACTTC; cdr3_aa: CASSLGSNYEQYF
d_call: NA; v_call: TRBV12-3/TRBV12-4; clone_size: NA; j_call: TRBJ1-2; cdr3_nt: TGTGCCAGCAGTTTTCGGGGCAGGGGAGGTGGCTACACCTTC; cdr3_aa: CASSFRGRGGGYTF
d_call: NA; v_call: TRBV7-2; clone_size: few; j_call: TRBJ2-2; cdr3_nt: TGTGCCAGCAGGTTCACAGGGTATACCGGGGGGCTGTTTTTT; cdr3_aa: CASRFTGYTGGLFF
d_call: NA; v_call: TRBV29-1; clone_size: few; j_call: TRBJ2-1; cdr3_nt: TGCAGCGGCCAAAACCGACTAGTTTATGAGCAGTTCTTC; cdr3_aa: CSGQNRLVYEQFF
d_call: NA; v_call: TRBV10-3; clone_size: NA; j_call: TRBJ2-7; cdr3_nt: TGTGCCATCGGCTCAGGGGTCGAGCAGTACTTC; cdr3_aa: CAIGSGVEQYF
d_call: TRBD1; v_call: TRBV5-1; clone_size: few; j_call: TRBJ1-4; cdr3_nt: TGCGCCAGCAGCTTGGATCCAGGGGGAGAGGAAAAACTGTTTTTT; cdr3_aa: CASSLDPGGEEKLFF
d_call: NA; v_call: TRBV20-1; clone_size: NA; j_call: TRBJ2-7; cdr3_nt: TGCAGTGCCCGTGCACTGGACACCCACTACGAGCAGTACTTC; cdr3_aa: CSARALDTHYEQYF
d_call: TRBD2; v_call: TRBV12-3/TRBV12-4; clone_size: NA; j_call: TRBJ2-5; cdr3_nt: TGTGCCAGCAGTCGGGCGGGGGGCCTACAAGAGACCCAGTACTTC; cdr3_aa: CASSRAGGLQETQYF
d_call: NA; v_call: TRBV4-2; clone_size: NA; j_call: TRBJ2-3; cdr3_nt: TGTGCCAGCAGCCAAGTACTTGGAACCACAGATACGCAGTATTTT; cdr3_aa: CASSQVLGTTDTQYF
d_call: NA; v_call: TRBV3-1; clone_size: NA; j_call: TRBJ2-3; cdr3_nt: TGTGCCACTACCCAGGAGGGGTCTAGCACAGATACGCAGTATTTT; cdr3_aa: CATTQEGSSTDTQYF
d_call: NA; v_call: TRBV7-9; clone_size: few; j_call: TRBJ2-5; cdr3_nt: TGTGCCAGCAGCGTTGACAGCCTGTACCAAGAGACCCAGTACTTC; cdr3_aa: CASSVDSLYQETQYF
d_call: TRBD1; v_call: TRBV29-1; clone_size: NA; j_call: TRBJ2-7; cdr3_nt: TGCAGCGTTACAGGGGCTGGCTCCTACGAGCAGTACTTC; cdr3_aa: CSVTGAGSYEQYF
d_call: NA; v_call: TRBV5-1; clone_size: NA; j_call: TRBJ2-1; cdr3_nt: TGCGCCAGCAGCGCTGCAGGGTTCGATGAGCAGTTCTTC; cdr3_aa: CASSAAGFDEQFF